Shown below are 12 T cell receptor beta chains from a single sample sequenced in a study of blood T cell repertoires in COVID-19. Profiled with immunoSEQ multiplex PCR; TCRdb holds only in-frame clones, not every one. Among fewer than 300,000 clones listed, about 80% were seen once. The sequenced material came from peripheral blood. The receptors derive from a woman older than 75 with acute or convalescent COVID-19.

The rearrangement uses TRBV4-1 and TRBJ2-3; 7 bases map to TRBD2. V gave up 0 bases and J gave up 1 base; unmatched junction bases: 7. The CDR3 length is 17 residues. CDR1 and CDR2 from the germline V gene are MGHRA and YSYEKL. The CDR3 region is CASSQEAGPFGTDTQYF. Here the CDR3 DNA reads TGCGCCAGCAGCCAAGAAGCGGGACCATTCGGCACAGATACGCAGTATTTT.

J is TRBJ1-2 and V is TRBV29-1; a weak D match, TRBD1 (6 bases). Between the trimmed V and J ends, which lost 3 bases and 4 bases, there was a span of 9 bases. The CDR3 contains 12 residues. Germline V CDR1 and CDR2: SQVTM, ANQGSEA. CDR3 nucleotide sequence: TGCAGCGTTGAGAGGGGGATCTATGGCTACACCTTC. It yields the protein CSVERGIYGYTF.

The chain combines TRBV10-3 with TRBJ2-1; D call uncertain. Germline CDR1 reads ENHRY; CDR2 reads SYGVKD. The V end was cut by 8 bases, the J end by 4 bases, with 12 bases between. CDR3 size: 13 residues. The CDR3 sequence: CAIGSSLYNEQFF. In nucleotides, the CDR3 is TGTGCCATCGGTTCTTCACTTTACAATGAGCAGTTCTTC.

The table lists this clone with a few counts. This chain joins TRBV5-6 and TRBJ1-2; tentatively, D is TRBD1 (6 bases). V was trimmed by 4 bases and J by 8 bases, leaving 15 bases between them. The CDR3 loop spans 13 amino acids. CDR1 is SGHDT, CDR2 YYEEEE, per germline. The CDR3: CASSVNRVTGYTF. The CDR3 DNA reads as TGTGCCAGCAGCGTTAACAGGGTTACGGGCTACACCTTC.

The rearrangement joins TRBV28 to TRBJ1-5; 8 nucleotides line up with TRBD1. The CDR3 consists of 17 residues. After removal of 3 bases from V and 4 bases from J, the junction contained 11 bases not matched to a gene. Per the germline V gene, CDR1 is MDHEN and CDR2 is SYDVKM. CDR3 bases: TGTGCCAGCAGTTTCTTGAGAGGACAGGGCTTAAATCAGCCCCAGCATTTT. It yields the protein CASSFLRGQGLNQPQHF.

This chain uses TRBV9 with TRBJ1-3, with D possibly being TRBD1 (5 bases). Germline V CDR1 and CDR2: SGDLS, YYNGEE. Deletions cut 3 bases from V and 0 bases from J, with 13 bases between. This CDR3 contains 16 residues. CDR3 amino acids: CASSARQSPSGNTIYF. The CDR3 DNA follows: TGTGCCAGCAGCGCCCGACAGTCACCCTCTGGAAACACCATATATTTT. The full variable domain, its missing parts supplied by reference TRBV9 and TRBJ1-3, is DSGVTQTPKHLITATGQRVTLRCSPRSGDLSVYWYQQSLDQGLQFLIQYYNGEERAKGNILERFSAQQFPDLHSELNLSSLELGDSALYFCASSARQSPSGNTIYFGEGSWLTVV.

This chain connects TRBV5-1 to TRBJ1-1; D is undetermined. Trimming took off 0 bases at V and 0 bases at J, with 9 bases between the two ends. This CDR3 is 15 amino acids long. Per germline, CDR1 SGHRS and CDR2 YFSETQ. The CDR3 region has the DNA TGCGCCAGCAGCTTGGGTGGAGGAGTGAACACTGAAGCTTTCTTT. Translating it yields CASSLGGGVNTEAFF.

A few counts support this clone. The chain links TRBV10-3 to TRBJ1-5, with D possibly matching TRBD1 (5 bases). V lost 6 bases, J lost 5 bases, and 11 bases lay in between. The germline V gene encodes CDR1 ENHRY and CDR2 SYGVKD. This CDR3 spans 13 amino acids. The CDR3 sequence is CAIRRDFYQPQHF. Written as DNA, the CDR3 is TGTGCCATCAGGCGGGACTTTTATCAGCCCCAGCATTTT.

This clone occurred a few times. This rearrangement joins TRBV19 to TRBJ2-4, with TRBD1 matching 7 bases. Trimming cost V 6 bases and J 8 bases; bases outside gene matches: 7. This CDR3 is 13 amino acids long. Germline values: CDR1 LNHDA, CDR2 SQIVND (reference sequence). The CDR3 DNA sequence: TGTGCCAGTAGCACCCGGGACAGCGACATTCAGTACTTC. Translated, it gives CASSTRDSDIQYF.

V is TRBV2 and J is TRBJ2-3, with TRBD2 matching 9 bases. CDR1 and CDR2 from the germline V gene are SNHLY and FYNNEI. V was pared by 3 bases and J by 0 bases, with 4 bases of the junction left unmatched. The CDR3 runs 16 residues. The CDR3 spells CASSDVLAGSTDTQYF. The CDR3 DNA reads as TGTGCCAGCAGTGATGTCCTAGCGGGGAGCACAGATACGCAGTATTTT. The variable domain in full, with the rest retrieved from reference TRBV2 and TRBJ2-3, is EPEVTQTPSHQVTQMGQEVILRCVPISNHLYFYWYRQILGQKVEFLVSFYNNEISEKSEIFDDQFSVERPDGSNFTLKIRSTKLEDSAMYFCASSDVLAGSTDTQYFGPGTRLTVL.

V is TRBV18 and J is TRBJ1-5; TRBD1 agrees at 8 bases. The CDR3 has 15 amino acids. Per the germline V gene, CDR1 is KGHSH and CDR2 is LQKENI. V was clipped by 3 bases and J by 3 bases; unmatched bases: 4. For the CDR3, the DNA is TGTGCCAGCTCACCCAGACAGGGGTTCAATCAGCCCCAGCATTTT. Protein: CASSPRQGFNQPQHF.

The CDR3 here is CASSPLGREHGYTF. CDR3 coding DNA: TGTGCCAGCAGCCCACTCGGCAGGGAACATGGCTACACCTTC. V usage is TRBV28 and J usage is TRBJ1-2, with D perhaps TRBD1 (5 bases). The germline V and J ends were trimmed by 6 bases and 6 bases, with 17 bases remaining between them. This CDR3 has 14 amino acids. Germline V gene lookup returns CDR1 MDHEN and CDR2 SYDVKM.